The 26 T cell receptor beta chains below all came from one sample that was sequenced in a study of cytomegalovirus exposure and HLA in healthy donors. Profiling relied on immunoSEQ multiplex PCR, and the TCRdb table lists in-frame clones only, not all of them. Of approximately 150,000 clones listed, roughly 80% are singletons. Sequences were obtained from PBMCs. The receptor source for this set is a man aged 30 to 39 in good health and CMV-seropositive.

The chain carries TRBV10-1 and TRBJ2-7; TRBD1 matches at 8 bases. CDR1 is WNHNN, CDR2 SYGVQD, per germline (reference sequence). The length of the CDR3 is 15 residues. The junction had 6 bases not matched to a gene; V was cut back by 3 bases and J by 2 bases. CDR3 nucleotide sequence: TGCGCCAGCAGTGAATGGAGACAGGGGACCTACGAGCAGTACTTC. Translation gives CASSEWRQGTYEQYF.

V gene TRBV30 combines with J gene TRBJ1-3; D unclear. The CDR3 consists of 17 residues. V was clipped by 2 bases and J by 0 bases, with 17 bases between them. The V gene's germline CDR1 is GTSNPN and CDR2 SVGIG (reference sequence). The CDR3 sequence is CAWSHIQFRGSGNTIYF. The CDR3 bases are TGTGCCTGGAGTCACATCCAGTTCCGGGGCTCTGGAAACACCATATATTTT.

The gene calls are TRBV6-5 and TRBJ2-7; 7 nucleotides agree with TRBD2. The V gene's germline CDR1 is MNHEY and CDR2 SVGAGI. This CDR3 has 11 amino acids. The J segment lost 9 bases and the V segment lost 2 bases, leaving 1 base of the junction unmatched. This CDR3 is CASSYGGGQYF. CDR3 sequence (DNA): TGTGCCAGCAGTTACGGGGGGGGGCAGTACTTC.

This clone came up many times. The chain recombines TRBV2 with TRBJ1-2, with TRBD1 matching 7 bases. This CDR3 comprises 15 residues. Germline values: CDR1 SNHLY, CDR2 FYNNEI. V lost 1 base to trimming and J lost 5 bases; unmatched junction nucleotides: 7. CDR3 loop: CASSEEGGRGYGYTF. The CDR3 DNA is TGTGCCAGCAGTGAAGAGGGGGGCAGGGGGTATGGCTACACCTTC. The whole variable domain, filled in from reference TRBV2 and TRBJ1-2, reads EPEVTQTPSHQVTQMGQEVILRCVPISNHLYFYWYRQILGQKVEFLVSFYNNEISEKSEIFDDQFSVERPDGSNFTLKIRSTKLEDSAMYFCASSEEGGRGYGYTFGSGTRLTVV.

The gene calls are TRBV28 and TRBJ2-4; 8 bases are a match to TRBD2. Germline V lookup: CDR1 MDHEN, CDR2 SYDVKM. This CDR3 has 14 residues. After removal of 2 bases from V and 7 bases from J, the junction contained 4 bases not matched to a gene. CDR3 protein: CASSLAGGRNIQYF. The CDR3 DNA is TGTGCCAGCAGTTTAGCGGGGGGACGGAACATTCAGTACTTC.

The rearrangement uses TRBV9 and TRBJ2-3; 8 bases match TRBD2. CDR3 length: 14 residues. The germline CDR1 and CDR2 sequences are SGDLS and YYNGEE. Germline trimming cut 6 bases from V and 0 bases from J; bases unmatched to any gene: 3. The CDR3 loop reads CASNLAGSTDTQYF. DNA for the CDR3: TGTGCCAGCAACTTAGCGGGGAGCACAGATACGCAGTATTTT.

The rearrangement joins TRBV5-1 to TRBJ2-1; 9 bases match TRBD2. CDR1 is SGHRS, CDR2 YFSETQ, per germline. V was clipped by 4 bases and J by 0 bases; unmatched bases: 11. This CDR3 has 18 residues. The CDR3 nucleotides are TGCGCCAGCAGCCCCTCCAATGGCGGGGGGGGCTCCTACAATGAGCAGTTCTTC. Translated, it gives CASSPSNGGGGSYNEQFF.

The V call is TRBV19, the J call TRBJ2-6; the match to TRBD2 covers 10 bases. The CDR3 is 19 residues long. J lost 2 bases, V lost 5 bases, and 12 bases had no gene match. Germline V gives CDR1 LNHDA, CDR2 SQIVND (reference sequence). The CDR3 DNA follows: TGTGCCAGTAGTCAGGGGTCTAGCGGGAGTGGGGCTGGGGCCAACGTCCTGACTTTC. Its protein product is CASSQGSSGSGAGANVLTF.

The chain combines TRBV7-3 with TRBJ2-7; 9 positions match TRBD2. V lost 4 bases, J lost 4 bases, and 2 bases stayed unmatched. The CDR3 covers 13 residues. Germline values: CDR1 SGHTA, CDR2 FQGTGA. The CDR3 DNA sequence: TGTGCCAGCAGCTCCCTAGCGGGGTACGAGCAGTACTTC. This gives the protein CASSSLAGYEQYF.

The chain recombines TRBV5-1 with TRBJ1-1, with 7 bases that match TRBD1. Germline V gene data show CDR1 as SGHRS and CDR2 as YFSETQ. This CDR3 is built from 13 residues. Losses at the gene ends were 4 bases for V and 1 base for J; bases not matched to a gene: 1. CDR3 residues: CASSTGENTEAFF. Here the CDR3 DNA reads TGCGCCAGCAGCACAGGGGAGAACACTGAAGCTTTCTTT.

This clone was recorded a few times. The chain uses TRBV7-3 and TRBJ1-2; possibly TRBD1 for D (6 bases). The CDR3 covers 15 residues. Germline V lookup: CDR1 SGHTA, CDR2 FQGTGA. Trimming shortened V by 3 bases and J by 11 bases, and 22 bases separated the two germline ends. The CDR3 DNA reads TGTGCCAGCAGCTTGTCTGGCAGGGACAATGGCGGGTACACCTTC. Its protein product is CASSLSGRDNGGYTF.

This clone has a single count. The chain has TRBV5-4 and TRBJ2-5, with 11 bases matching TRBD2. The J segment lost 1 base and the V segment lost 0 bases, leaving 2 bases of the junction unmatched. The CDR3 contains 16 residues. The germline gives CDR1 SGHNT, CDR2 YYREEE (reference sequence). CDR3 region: CASSLVGLAAQETQYF. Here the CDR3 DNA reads TGTGCCAGCAGCTTGGTGGGACTAGCGGCCCAAGAGACCCAGTACTTC.

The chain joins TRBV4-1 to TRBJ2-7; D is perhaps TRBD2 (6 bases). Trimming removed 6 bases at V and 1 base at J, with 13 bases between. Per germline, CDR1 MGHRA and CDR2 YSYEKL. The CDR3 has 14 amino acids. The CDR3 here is CASSPGLISYEQYF. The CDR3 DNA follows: TGCGCCAGCAGTCCGGGACTCATTTCCTACGAGCAGTACTTC.

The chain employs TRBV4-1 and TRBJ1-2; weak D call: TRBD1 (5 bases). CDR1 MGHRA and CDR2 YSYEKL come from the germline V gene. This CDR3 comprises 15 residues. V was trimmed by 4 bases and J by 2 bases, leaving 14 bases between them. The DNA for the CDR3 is TGCGCCAGCAGCCGCGAGGCGGGGCGGAACTATGGCTACACCTTC. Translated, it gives CASSREAGRNYGYTF.

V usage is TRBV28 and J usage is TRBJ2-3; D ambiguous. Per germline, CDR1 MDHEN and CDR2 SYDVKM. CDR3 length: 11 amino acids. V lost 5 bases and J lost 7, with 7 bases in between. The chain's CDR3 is CASSLENTQYF. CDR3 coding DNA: TGTGCCAGCAGTCTGGAGAATACGCAGTATTTT.

For the CDR3, the DNA is TGTGCCAGCTCTCCAGGACAGGGCCCGACCCAGTACTTC. This sequence encodes CASSPGQGPTQYF. V is TRBV18 and J is TRBJ2-5; 8 bases are shared with TRBD1. Germline trimming cut 6 bases from V and 7 bases from J; bases unmatched to any gene: 7. In germline, CDR1 is KGHSH, CDR2 LQKENI. The CDR3 is made up of 13 amino acids.

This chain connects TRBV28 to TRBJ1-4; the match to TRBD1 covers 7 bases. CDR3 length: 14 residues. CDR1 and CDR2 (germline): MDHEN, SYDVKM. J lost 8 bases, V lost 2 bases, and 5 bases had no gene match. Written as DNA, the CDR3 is TGTGCCAGCAGTTTAAAACAGGGGAAGGAAAAACTGTTTTTT. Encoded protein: CASSLKQGKEKLFF.

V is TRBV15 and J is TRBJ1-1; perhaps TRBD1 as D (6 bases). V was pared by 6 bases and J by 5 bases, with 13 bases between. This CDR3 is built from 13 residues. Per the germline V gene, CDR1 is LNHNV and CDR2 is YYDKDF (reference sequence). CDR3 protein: CATRPTGMTEAFF. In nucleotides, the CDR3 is TGTGCCACCAGACCCACAGGGATGACTGAAGCTTTCTTT.

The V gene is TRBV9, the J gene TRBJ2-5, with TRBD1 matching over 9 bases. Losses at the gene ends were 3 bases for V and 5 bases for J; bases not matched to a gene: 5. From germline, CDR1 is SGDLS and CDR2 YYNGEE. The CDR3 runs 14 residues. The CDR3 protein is CASSDGTGRETQYF. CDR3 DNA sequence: TGTGCCAGCAGCGATGGGACAGGGAGGGAGACCCAGTACTTC.

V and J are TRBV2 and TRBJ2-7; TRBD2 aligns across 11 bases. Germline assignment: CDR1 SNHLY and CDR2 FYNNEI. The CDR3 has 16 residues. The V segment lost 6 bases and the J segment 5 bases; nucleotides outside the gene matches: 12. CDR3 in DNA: TGTGCCAGCAGACCCCCCCGACTAGCGGGAAAACACGAGCAGTACTTC. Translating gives CASRPPRLAGKHEQYF.

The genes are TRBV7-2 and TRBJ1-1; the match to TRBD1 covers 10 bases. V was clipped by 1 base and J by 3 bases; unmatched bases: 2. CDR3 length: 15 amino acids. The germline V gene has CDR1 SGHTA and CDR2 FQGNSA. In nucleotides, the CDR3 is TGTGCCAGCAGCTTAGAGGGACAGGGGTACACTGAAGCTTTCTTT. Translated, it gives CASSLEGQGYTEAFF.

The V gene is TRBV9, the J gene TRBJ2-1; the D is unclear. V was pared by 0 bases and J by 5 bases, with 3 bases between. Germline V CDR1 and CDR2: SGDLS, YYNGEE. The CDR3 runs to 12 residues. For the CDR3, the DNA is TGTGCCAGCAGCGTAGTTAACAATGAGCAGTTCTTC. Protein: CASSVVNNEQFF.

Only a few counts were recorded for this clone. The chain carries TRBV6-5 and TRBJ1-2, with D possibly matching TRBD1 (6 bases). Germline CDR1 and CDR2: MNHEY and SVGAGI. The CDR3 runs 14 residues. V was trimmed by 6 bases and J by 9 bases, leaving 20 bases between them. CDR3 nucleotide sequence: TGTGCCAGCAGCCCACAGGGCGGGTCGAGGAGCTACACCTTC. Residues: CASSPQGGSRSYTF.

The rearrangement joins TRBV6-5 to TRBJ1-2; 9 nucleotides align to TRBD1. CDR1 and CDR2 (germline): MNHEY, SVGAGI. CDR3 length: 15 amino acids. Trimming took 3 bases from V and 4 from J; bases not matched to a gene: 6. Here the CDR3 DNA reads TGTGCCAGCAGTTATTGGGACAGGGAACCCTATGGCTACACCTTC. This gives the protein CASSYWDREPYGYTF.

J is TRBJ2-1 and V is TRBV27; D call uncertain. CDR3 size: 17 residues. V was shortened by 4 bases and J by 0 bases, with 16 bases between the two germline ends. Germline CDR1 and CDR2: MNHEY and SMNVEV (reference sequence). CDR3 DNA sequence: TGTGCCAGCAGTTCCCTGGGTAGCTCGCACTCCTACAATGAGCAGTTCTTC. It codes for CASSSLGSSHSYNEQFF.

The CDR3 sequence: CSVVWGEETQYF. In nucleotides, the CDR3 is TGCAGCGTTGTCTGGGGGGAGGAGACCCAGTACTTC. The chain uses TRBV29-1 and TRBJ2-5; D possibly corresponds to TRBD2 (6 bases). The CDR3 runs 12 residues. Looked up from germline, CDR1 is SQVTM and CDR2 is ANQGSEA. Between the trimmed V and J ends, which lost 4 bases and 5 bases, there was a span of 11 bases.